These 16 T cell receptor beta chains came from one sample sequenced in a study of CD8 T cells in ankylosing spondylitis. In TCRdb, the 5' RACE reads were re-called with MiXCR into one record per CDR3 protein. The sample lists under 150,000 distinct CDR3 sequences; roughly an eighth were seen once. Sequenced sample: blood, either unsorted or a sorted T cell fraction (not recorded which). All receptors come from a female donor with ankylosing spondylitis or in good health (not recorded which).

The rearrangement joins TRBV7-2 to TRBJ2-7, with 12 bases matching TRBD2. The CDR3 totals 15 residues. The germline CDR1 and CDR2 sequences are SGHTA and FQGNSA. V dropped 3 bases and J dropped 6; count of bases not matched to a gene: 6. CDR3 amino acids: CASSFWTSGMGEQYF. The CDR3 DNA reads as TGTGCCAGCAGCTTCTGGACTAGCGGGATGGGCGAGCAGTACTTC. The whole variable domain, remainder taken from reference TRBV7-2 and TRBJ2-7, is GAGVSQSPSNKVTEKGKDVELRCDPISGHTALYWYRQSLGQGLEFLIYFQGNSAPDKSGLPSDRFSAERTGGSVSTLTIQRTQQEDSAVYLCASSFWTSGMGEQYFGPGTRLTVT.

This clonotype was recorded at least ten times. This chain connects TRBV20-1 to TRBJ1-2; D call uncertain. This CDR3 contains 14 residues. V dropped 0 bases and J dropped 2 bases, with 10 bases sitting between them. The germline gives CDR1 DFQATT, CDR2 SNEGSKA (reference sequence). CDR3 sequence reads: CSAREKVGNYGYTF. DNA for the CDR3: TGCAGTGCTAGAGAGAAGGTCGGGAACTATGGCTACACCTTC.

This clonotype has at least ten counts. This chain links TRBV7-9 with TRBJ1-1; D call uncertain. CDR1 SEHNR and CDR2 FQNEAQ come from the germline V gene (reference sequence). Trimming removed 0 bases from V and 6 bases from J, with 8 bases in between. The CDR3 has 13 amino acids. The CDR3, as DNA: TGTGCCAGCAGCTTAGCGTCGGCCGCTGAAGCTTTCTTT. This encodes CASSLASAAEAFF.

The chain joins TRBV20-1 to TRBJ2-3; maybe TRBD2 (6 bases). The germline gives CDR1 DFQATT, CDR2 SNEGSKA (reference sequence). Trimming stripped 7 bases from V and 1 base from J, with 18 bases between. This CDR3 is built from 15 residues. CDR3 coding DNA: TGCAGTGGGTCGGAGGGTACAGGCGGCACAGATACGCAGTATTTT. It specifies CSGSEGTGGTDTQYF.

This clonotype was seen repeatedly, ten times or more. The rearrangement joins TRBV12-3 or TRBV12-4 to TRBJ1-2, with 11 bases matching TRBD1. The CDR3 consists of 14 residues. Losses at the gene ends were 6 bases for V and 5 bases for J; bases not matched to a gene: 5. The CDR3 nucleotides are TGTGCCAGCAGACGGACAGGGGGCGCTTATGGCTACACCTTC. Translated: CASRRTGGAYGYTF.

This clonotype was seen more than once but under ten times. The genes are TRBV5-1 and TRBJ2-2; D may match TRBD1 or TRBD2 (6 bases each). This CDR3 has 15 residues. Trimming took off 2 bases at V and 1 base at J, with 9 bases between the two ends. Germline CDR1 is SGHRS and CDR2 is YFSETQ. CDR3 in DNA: TGCGCCAGCAGCTTCGGAGGGGGGAACACCGGGGAGCTGTTTTTT. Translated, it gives CASSFGGGNTGELFF.

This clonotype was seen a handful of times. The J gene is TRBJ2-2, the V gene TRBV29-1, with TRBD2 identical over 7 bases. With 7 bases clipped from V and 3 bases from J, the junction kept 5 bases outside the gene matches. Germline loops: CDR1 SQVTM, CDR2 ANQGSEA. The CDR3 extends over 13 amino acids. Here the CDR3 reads CSAGGSYTGELFF. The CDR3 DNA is TGCAGCGCCGGCGGGAGTTACACCGGGGAGCTGTTTTTT.

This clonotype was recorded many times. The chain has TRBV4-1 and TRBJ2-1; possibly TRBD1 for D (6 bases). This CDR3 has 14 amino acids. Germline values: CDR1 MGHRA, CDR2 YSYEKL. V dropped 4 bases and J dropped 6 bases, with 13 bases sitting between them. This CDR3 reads CASSPGTPPNEQFF. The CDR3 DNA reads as TGCGCCAGCAGCCCCGGGACACCCCCCAATGAGCAGTTCTTC.

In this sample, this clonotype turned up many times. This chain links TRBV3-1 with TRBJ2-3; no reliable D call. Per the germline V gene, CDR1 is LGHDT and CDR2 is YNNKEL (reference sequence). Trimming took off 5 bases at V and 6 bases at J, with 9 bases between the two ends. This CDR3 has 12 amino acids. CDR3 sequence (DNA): TGTGCCAGCAGCTTGCTTCGTGATACGCAGTATTTT. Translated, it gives CASSLLRDTQYF.

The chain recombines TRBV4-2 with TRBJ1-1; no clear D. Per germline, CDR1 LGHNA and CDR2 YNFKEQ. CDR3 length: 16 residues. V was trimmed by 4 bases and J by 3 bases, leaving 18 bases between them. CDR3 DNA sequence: TGTGCCAGCAGCCCTGGGTATAGGTCCCTTCACACTGAAGCTTTCTTT. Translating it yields CASSPGYRSLHTEAFF.

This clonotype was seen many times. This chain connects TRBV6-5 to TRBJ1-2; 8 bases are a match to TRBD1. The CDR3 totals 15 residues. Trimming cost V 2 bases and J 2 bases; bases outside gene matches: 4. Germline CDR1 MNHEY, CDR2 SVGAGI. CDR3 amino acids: CASSYTGGWNYGYTF. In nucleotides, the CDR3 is TGTGCCAGCAGTTACACAGGGGGATGGAACTATGGCTACACCTTC.

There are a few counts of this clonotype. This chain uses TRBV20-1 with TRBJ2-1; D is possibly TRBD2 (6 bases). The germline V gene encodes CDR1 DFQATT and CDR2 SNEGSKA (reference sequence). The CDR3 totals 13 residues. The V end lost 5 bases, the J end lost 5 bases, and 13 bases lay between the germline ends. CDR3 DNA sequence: TGCAGTGCTGGAGGGTTGGGGAACAATGAGCAGTTCTTC. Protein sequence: CSAGGLGNNEQFF.

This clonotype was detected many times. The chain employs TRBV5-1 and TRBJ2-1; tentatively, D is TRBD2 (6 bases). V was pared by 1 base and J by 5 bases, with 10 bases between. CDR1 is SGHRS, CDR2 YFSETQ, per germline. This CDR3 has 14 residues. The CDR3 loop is CASSLSSDHNEQFF. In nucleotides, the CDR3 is TGCGCCAGCAGCTTGTCTAGCGACCACAATGAGCAGTTCTTC.

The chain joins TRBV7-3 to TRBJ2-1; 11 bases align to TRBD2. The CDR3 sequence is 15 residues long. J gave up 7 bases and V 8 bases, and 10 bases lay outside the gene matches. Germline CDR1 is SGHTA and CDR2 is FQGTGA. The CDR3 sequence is CASQAGTSGLNEQFF. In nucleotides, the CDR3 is TGTGCCAGCCAGGCGGGGACTAGCGGACTTAATGAGCAGTTCTTC.

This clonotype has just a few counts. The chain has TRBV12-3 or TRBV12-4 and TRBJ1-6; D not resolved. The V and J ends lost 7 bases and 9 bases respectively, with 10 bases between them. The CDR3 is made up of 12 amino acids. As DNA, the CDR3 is TGTGCCAGCATGGAGAAGGGTTCACCCCTCCACTTT. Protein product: CASMEKGSPLHF.

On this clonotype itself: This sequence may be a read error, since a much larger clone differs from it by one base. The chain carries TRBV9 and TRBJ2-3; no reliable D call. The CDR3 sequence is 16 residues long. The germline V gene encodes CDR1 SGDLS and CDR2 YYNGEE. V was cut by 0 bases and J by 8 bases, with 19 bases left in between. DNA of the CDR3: TGTGCCAGCAGCGTAGGGTCAGCTTCTAACATCAGTACGCAGTATTTT. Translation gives CASSVGSASNISTQYF.